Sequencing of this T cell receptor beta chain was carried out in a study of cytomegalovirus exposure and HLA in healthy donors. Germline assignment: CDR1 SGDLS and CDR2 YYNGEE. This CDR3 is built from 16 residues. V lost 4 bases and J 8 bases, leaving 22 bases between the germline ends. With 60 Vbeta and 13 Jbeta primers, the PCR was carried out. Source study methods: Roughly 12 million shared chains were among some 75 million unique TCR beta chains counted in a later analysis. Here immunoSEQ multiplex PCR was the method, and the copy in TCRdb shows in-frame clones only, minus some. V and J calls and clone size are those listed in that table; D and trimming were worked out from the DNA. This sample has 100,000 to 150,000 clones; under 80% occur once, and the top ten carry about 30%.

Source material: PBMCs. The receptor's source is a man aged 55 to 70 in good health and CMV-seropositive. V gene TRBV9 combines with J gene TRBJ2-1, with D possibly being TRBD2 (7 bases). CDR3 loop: CASSQLGRGGPYEQFF. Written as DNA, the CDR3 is TGTGCCAGCAGCCAACTTGGGAGGGGGGGCCCGTATGAGCAGTTCTTC.